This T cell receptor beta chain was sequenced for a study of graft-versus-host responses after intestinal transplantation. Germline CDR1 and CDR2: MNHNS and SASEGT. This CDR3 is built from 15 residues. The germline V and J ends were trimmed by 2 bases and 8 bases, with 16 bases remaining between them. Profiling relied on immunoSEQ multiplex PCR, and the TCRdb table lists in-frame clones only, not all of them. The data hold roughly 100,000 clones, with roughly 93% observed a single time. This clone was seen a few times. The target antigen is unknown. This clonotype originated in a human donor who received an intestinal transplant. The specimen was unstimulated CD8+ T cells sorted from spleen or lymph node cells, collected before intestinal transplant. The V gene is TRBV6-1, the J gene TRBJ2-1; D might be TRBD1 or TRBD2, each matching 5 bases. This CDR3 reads CASSELGPGIHEQFF. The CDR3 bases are TGTGCCAGCAGTGAACTGGGACCGGGTATCCATGAGCAGTTCTTC.